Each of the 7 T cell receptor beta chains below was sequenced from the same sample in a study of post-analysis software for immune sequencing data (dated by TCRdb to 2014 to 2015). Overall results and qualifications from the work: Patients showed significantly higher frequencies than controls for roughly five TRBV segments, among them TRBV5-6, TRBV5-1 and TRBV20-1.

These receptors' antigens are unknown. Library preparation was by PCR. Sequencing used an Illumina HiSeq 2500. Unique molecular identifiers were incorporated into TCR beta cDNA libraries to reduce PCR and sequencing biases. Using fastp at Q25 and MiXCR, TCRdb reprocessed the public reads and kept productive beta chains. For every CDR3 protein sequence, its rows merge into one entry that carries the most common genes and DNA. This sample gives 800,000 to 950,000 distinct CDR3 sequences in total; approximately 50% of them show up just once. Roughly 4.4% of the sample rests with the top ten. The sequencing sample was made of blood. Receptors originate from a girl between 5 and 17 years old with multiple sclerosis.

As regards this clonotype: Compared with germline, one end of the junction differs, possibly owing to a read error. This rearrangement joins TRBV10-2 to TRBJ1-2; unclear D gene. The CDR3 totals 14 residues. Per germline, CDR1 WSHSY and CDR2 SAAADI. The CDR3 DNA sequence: TGCGCCACGTTAGGCTTTGGTGGTAGCTATGGCTACATCTTC. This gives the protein CATLGFGGSYGYIF.

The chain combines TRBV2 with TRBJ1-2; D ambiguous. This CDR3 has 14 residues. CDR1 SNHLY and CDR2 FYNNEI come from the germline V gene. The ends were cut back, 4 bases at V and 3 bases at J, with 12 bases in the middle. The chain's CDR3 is CASSVREGYYGYTF. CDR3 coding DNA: TGTGCCAGCAGTGTCCGGGAAGGGTACTATGGCTACACCTTC.

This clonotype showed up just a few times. The CDR3: CASSQVVYSYGYTF. The CDR3 DNA reads as TGCGCCAGCAGCCAAGTGGTCTATTCCTATGGCTACACCTTC. This chain connects TRBV4-1 to TRBJ1-2; D ambiguous. The V gene's germline CDR1 is MGHRA and CDR2 YSYEKL. The CDR3 loop spans 14 amino acids. V lost 1 base to trimming and J lost 4 bases, with 10 bases between them.

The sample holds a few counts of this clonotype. This CDR3 reads CASWDPPNTEAFF. The CDR3 DNA reads as TGCGCCAGCTGGGACCCTCCGAACACTGAAGCTTTCTTT. This rearrangement joins TRBV5-1 to TRBJ1-1, with TRBD1 as a possible D gene (5 bases). CDR1 is SGHRS, CDR2 YFSETQ, per germline. CDR3 length: 13 residues. Trimming cost V 7 bases and J 1 base, with 11 bases left between them.

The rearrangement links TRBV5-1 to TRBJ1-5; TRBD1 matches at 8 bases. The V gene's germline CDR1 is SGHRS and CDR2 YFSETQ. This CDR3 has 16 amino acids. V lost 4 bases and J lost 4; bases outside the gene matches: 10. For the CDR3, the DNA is TGCGCCAGCAGCCCGGAGGCAGGGGGCATTAATCAGCCCCAGCATTTT. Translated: CASSPEAGGINQPQHF.

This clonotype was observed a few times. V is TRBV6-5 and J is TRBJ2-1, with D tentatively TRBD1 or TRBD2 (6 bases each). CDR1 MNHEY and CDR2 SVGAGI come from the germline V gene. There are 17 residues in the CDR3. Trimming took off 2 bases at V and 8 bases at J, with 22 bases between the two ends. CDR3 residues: CASSYAGGRGGWDEQFF. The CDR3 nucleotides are TGTGCCAGCAGTTACGCCGGAGGCAGGGGAGGTTGGGATGAGCAGTTCTTC.

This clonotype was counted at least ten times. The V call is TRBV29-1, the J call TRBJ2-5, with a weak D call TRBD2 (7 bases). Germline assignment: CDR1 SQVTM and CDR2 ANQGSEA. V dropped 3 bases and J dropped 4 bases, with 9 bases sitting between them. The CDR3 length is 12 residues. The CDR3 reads CSVDGGAETQYF. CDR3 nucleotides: TGCAGCGTTGATGGGGGGGCAGAGACCCAGTACTTC.